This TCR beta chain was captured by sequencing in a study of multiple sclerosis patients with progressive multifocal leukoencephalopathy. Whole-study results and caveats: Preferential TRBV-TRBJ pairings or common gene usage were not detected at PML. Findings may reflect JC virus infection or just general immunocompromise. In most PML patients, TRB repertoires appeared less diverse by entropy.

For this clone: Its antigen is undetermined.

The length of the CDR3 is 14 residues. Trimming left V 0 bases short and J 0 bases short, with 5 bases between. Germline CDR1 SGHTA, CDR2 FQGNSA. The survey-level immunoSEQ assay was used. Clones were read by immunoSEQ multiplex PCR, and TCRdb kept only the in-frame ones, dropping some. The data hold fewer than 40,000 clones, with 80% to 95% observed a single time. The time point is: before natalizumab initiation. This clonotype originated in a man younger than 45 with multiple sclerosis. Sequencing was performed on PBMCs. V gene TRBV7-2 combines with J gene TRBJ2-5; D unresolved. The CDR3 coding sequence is TGTGCCAGCAGCTTAGCGGGTTACCAAGAGACCCAGTACTTC. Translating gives CASSLAGYQETQYF.